The source of this TCR beta chain is a study of STAT3 mutations in large granular lymphocyte leukemia. CDR3 length equals 13 residues. CDR1 and CDR2 from the germline V gene are MNHEY and SVGAGI. Trimming shortened V by 0 bases and J by 4 bases, and 7 bases separated the two germline ends. The study, taken as a whole, reports: No sample exists from the first appearance of each clone. At least one immunodominant TCR beta clonotype appeared in every T-cell large granular lymphocyte leukemia patient.

TCRdb's table, derived via immunoSEQ multiplex PCR, lists solely in-frame clones and lacks some. The sample has over 30,000 clones, approximately 91% seen once. Comment on this clone: Its antigen is currently unknown.

The TCR was taken from a human donor with T large granular lymphocyte leukemia. Some clones in this sample may be carry-over from other donors' samples. The rearrangement joins TRBV6-5 to TRBJ2-7; D possibly corresponds to TRBD1 (6 bases). The sequencing sample was made of PBMCs. CDR3 region: CASSYSQGYEQYF. The CDR3 bases are TGTGCCAGCAGTTACTCCCAGGGGTACGAGCAGTACTTC.